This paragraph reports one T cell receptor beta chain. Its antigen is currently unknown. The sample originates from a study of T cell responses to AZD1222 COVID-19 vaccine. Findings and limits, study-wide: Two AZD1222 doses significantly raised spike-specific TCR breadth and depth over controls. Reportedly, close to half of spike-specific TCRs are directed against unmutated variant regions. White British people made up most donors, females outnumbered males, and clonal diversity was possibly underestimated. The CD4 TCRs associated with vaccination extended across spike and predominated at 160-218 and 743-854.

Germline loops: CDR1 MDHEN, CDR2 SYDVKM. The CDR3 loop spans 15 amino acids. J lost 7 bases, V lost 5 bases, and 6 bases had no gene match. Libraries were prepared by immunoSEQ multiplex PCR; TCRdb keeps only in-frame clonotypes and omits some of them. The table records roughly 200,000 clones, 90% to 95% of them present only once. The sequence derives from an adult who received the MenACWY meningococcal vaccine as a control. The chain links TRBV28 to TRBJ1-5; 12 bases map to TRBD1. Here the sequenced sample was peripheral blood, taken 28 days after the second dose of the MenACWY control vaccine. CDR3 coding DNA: TGTGCCAGCAGTCCGGGGACAGGGGGCTCCCAGCCCCAGCATTTT. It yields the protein CASSPGTGGSQPQHF.